The 7 T cell receptor beta chains below were found in one sample sequenced in a study of spatial heterogeneity in lung cancer. Time point denoted: sample taken at primary tumor resection. TCRdb used MiXCR to reprocess the 5' RACE reads, holding one entry per CDR3 protein. The table has some 8,600 distinct CDR3 sequences, approximately 4.5% seen once. Sequences were derived from PBMCs, sampled at surgery. The receptors were sampled from a male donor with early-stage non-small cell lung cancer.

This clonotype was seen many times. The chain is built from TRBV25-1 and TRBJ1-1; D not certain. In germline, CDR1 is MGHDK, CDR2 SYGVNS. V lost 5 bases, J lost 1 base, and 14 bases lay in between. CDR3 size: 15 residues. The CDR3 nucleotides are TGTGCCAGCAGTCCTCACCGGGAGGGGAACACTGAAGCTTTCTTT. Amino acids: CASSPHREGNTEAFF.

The V call is TRBV24-1, the J call TRBJ2-5, with 11 positions matching TRBD1. Unmatched junction bases numbered 2, after V lost 4 bases and J lost 2 bases. The CDR3 contains 15 residues. Germline CDR1 is KGHDR and CDR2 is SFDVKD. This chain's CDR3 is CATSDGTGGQETQYF. The CDR3 DNA reads TGTGCCACCAGTGACGGGACAGGGGGTCAAGAGACCCAGTACTTC.

This clonotype was observed a few times. This chain uses TRBV6-6 with TRBJ2-7; TRBD1 matches at 7 bases. Losses at the gene ends were 4 bases for V and 0 bases for J; bases not matched to a gene: 3. This CDR3 contains 14 residues. CDR1 MNHNY and CDR2 SVGAGI come from the germline V gene (reference sequence). Here the CDR3 reads CASSFDRVSYEQYF. The CDR3, as DNA: TGTGCCAGCAGTTTCGACAGGGTCTCCTACGAGCAGTACTTC.

This clonotype was recorded once. A much larger clone lies a single base off, so this may be a read error. The genes are TRBV11-3 and TRBJ2-3; D gene unclear. This CDR3 has 14 residues. CDR1 is SGHNT, CDR2 YENEEA, per germline. The CDR3 nucleotides read TGTGTCAGCAGCCTTTCGACATTGGCAGATACGCAGTATTTT. This gives the protein CVSSLSTLADTQYF.

This clonotype was detected ten times or more. This chain joins TRBV12-3 or TRBV12-4 and TRBJ2-1; TRBD2 might be the D (5 bases). V was cut by 7 bases and J by 8 bases, with 18 bases left in between. This CDR3 region has 14 residues. The DNA for the CDR3 is TGTGCCAGCAAACGTTCCGGGAAGGGCTATGAGCAGTTCTTC. This sequence encodes CASKRSGKGYEQFF.

This clonotype was recorded at least ten times. The chain links TRBV7-2 to TRBJ1-4; 9 nucleotides agree with TRBD1. CDR3 length equals 15 residues. Germline values: CDR1 SGHTA, CDR2 FQGNSA. V shed 2 bases and J 8 bases; nucleotides not matched to a gene: 6. This CDR3 is CASSLSTGGVEKLFF. Here the CDR3 DNA reads TGTGCCAGCAGCTTAAGTACAGGGGGCGTCGAAAAACTGTTTTTT.

This clonotype is medium-sized in the sample. J is TRBJ2-7 and V is TRBV21-1. TRBV21-1 is designated a pseudogene. This CDR3 has 14 residues. This chain's CDR3 is CASSKGGRSYEQYV. In DNA, the CDR3 is TGTGCCAGCAGCAAAGGGGGTCGGTCCTACGAGCAGTACGTC.